The source of this T cell receptor beta chain is a study of T cells after yellow fever vaccination. Study-wide background: Any fraction with a low cell number was prepared using SMART-Seq v4 Ultra Low Input.

TCRdb processed the 5' RACE reads anew with MiXCR; each CDR3 protein has one entry. This table holds fewer than 450,000 distinct CDR3 sequences, about 8.3% found once. CDR3 size: 13 residues. The germline V and J ends were trimmed by 9 bases and 3 bases, with 15 bases remaining between them. CDR1 is SGHNT, CDR2 YYREEE, per germline (reference sequence). This clonotype was observed many times. Antigen unknown. The study's findings and limits: Post-booster repertoires again held most primary-vaccination clones (roughly 95% CD4, roughly 90% CD8). Compared with primary, the secondary response was weaker and peaked at day 5, not 15.

The chain combines TRBV5-4 with TRBJ2-5; weak D call: TRBD2 (6 bases). The sequence came from a man younger than 30 who received the YFV17D yellow fever vaccine. Source: PBMCs, taken 35 to 50 days after the first yellow fever vaccination. The CDR3 sequence: CANHRDLEETQYF. The CDR3 region has the DNA TGTGCCAACCACCGGGACTTGGAAGAGACCCAGTACTTC.